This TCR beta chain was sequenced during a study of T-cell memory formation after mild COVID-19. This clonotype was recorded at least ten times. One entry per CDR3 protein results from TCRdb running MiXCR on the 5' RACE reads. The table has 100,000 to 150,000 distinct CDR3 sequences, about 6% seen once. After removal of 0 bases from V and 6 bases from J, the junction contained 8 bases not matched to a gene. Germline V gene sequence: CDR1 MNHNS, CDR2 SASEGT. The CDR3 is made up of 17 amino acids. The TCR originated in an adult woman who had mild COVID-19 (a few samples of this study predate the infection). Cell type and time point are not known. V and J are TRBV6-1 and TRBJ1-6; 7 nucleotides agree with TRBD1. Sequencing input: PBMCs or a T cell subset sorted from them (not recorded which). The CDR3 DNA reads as TGTGCCAGCAGTGAAGCCCGAGACAGGGCGTTTAATTCACCCCTCCACTTT. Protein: CASSEARDRAFNSPLHF.